Following are 21 T cell receptor beta chains from one sample sequenced in a study of PD-L1 blockade in urothelial cancer. Profiled with immunoSEQ multiplex PCR; TCRdb holds only in-frame clones, not every one. The data contain tens of thousands of clones, over 75% of them singletons. Time point noted: pretreatment peripheral blood. This specimen was PBMCs, taken around atezolizumab (anti-PD-L1) treatment. These receptors were obtained from a man between 60 and 75 years old with urothelial cancer.

The CDR3 DNA reads TGTGCCATCAGTGAGTCAGGGGTTCTGCAAGAGACCCAGTACTTC. It encodes CAISESGVLQETQYF. The chain combines TRBV10-3 with TRBJ2-5; TRBD1 might be the D (5 bases). CDR1 and CDR2 (germline): ENHRY, SYGVKD. V was clipped by 0 bases and J by 2 bases, with 10 bases between them. CDR3 length equals 15 residues.

The chain couples TRBV4-3 to TRBJ2-5, with TRBD2 identical over 14 bases. Germline trimming cut 0 bases from V and 1 base from J; bases unmatched to any gene: 7. The germline V gene has CDR1 LGHNA and CDR2 YSLEER. The CDR3 has 19 residues. The CDR3: CASSQDYGTSGSTQETQYF. The CDR3 coding sequence is TGCGCCAGCAGCCAAGATTACGGGACTAGCGGGAGTACCCAAGAGACCCAGTACTTC.

This clone was detected only a few times. The chain employs TRBV18 and TRBJ1-1; TRBD1 agrees at 8 bases. Germline V lookup: CDR1 KGHSH, CDR2 LQKENI. The CDR3 covers 14 residues. V lost 4 bases and J lost 2; bases outside the gene matches: 3. The CDR3 nucleotides read TGTGCCAGCTCACTACAGGGGGACAACACTGAAGCTTTCTTT. This codes for CASSLQGDNTEAFF.

As DNA, the CDR3 is TGTGCCAGCAGCGTAGCGACAGGGAGCAATGAGCAGTTCTTC. Translated, it gives CASSVATGSNEQFF. The genes are TRBV9 and TRBJ2-1, with TRBD1 matching over 7 bases. Germline V gene sequence: CDR1 SGDLS, CDR2 YYNGEE. The CDR3 sequence is 14 residues long. The J segment lost 6 bases and the V segment lost 0 bases, leaving 3 bases of the junction unmatched. The full variable domain, in which reference TRBV9 and TRBJ2-1 provide the parts outside the CDR3, is DSGVTQTPKHLITATGQRVTLRCSPRSGDLSVYWYQQSLDQGLQFLIQYYNGEERAKGNILERFSAQQFPDLHSELNLSSLELGDSALYFCASSVATGSNEQFFGPGTRLTVL.

The rearrangement links TRBV28 to TRBJ2-3; 10 positions match TRBD2. The trim removed 5 bases at V and 2 bases at J, leaving 7 bases unmatched. The CDR3 length is 16 residues. Looked up from germline, CDR1 is MDHEN and CDR2 is SYDVKM. The CDR3 sequence is CASSKLTSGLTDTQYF. The CDR3 nucleotides are TGTGCCAGCAGTAAGCTGACTAGCGGGCTCACAGATACGCAGTATTTT.

The CDR3 sequence is CASSPARGQYEQYF. CDR3 in DNA: TGTGCCAGCTCACCAGCCAGGGGGCAGTACGAGCAGTACTTC. V is TRBV18 and J is TRBJ2-7; 8 bases align to TRBD1. CDR3 size: 14 residues. J was trimmed by 4 bases and V by 2 bases; bases with no gene match: 4. Germline assignment: CDR1 KGHSH and CDR2 LQKENI.

V and J are TRBV6-5 and TRBJ2-7, with unresolved D. V lost 4 bases and J 0 bases, leaving 13 bases between the germline ends. The CDR3 runs 15 residues. Per the germline V gene, CDR1 is MNHEY and CDR2 is SVGAGI. As DNA, the CDR3 is TGTGCCAGCAGTTCCCAGACATATAGCTCCTACGAGCAGTACTTC. Protein sequence: CASSSQTYSSYEQYF.

V usage is TRBV5-1 and J usage is TRBJ1-1, with D maybe TRBD1 (5 bases). The CDR3 sequence is 15 residues long. The ends were cut back, 4 bases at V and 4 bases at J, with 17 bases in the middle. The V gene's germline CDR1 is SGHRS and CDR2 YFSETQ. This CDR3 is CASSGGWVFATEAFF. The CDR3 DNA sequence: TGCGCCAGCAGCGGGGGGTGGGTGTTCGCCACTGAAGCTTTCTTT.

The chain has TRBV2 and TRBJ1-5; TRBD1 matches at 9 bases. CDR3 length: 16 residues. Losses at the gene ends were 6 bases for V and 1 base for J; bases not matched to a gene: 7. Germline CDR1 SNHLY, CDR2 FYNNEI. In DNA form, the CDR3 reads TGTGCCAGCAGAGAGACAGGGGGGTGGAGCAATCAGCCCCAGCATTTT. As protein: CASRETGGWSNQPQHF.

The V call is TRBV19, the J call TRBJ2-5; 7 positions match TRBD2. Germline-derived CDR1 and CDR2 are LNHDA and SQIVND (reference sequence). This CDR3 is built from 15 residues. The ends lost 3 bases at V and 2 bases at J; junction bases unmatched: 6. The CDR3 loop reads CASSIQAGPQETQYF. CDR3 in DNA: TGTGCCAGTAGTATCCAAGCGGGACCACAAGAGACCCAGTACTTC.

The chain links TRBV10-3 to TRBJ2-5; TRBD1 is a possible D gene (5 bases). Germline V gives CDR1 ENHRY, CDR2 SYGVKD. The CDR3 consists of 14 residues. V gave up 4 bases and J gave up 4 bases, with 13 bases separating them. CDR3: CAISGQGDRETQYF. The CDR3 DNA is TGTGCCATCAGTGGGCAGGGTGATCGAGAGACCCAGTACTTC.

V is TRBV6-1 and J is TRBJ2-2, with D possibly matching TRBD2 (6 bases). The CDR3 consists of 13 residues. The V end was cut by 6 bases, the J end by 5 bases, with 10 bases between. Germline CDR1 MNHNS, CDR2 SASEGT. CDR3 sequence: CASREGLTGELFF. The CDR3 DNA follows: TGTGCCAGCAGGGAGGGGTTAACCGGGGAGCTGTTTTTT.

This clone was found once. This chain connects TRBV11-3 to TRBJ1-3; 11 nucleotides agree with TRBD1. There are 16 residues in the CDR3. J gave up 0 bases and V 4 bases, and 2 bases lay outside the gene matches. The germline V gene has CDR1 SGHNT and CDR2 YENEEA. The CDR3 loop reads CASSWTGGNSGNTIYF. The DNA of the CDR3 is TGTGCCAGCAGCTGGACAGGGGGCAACTCTGGAAACACCATATATTTT.

Note on this clone: Other DNA sequences of this sample code for an identical CDR3. The chain has TRBV2 and TRBJ2-5; 12 nucleotides match TRBD2. V was clipped by 4 bases and J by 3 bases; unmatched bases: 3. Germline V gene sequence: CDR1 SNHLY, CDR2 FYNNEI. The CDR3 contains 15 residues. CDR3 DNA: TGTGCCAGCAGTGGACTAGCGGGAGCCGAAGAGACCCAGTACTTC. Amino acid sequence: CASSGLAGAEETQYF.

V gene TRBV30 combines with J gene TRBJ1-2; D is perhaps TRBD1 (5 bases). CDR3 size: 15 residues. Trimming took 7 bases from V and 3 from J, leaving 21 bases between them. Germline CDR1 GTSNPN, CDR2 SVGIG (reference sequence). CDR3 amino acids: CAFSPGGTGDYGYTF. The CDR3 DNA reads TGTGCCTTCTCCCCCGGCGGGACCGGGGACTATGGCTACACCTTC.

Of note for this clone: One end of the junction does not line up with germline, which may come from a read error. The chain combines TRBV4-2 with TRBJ2-7, with TRBD2 identical over 13 bases. The CDR3 extends over 15 amino acids. CDR1 is LGHNA and CDR2 is YNFKEQ in the germline V gene. CDR3 amino acids: CASSQDLGGLAGWNF. In DNA form, the CDR3 reads TGTGCCAGCAGCCAAGATTTGGGGGGACTAGCGGGATGGAACTTC.

CDR3 residues: CASSYSLTGHQPQHF. The CDR3 DNA reads as TGTGCCAGCAGTTACTCGCTCACAGGGCATCAGCCCCAGCATTTT. The V gene is TRBV6-5, the J gene TRBJ1-5, with D maybe TRBD1 (6 bases). CDR1 and CDR2 from the germline V gene are MNHEY and SVGAGI. V dropped 0 bases and J dropped 5 bases, with 11 bases sitting between them. The CDR3 is 15 amino acids.

The chain is built from TRBV9 and TRBJ2-5; possibly TRBD1 for D (6 bases). CDR3 length equals 13 residues. Per the germline V gene, CDR1 is SGDLS and CDR2 is YYNGEE. V lost 7 bases and J lost 5, with 15 bases in between. CDR3 nucleotide sequence: TGTGCCAGCTCCTTGGGGGCGCAGGAGACCCAGTACTTC. Its protein product is CASSLGAQETQYF.

In its sample, this clone was seen once. The J gene is TRBJ2-2, the V gene TRBV5-4, with D possibly being TRBD1 (5 bases). CDR1 SGHNT and CDR2 YYREEE come from the germline V gene (reference sequence). This CDR3 has 14 amino acids. Trimming stripped 4 bases from V and 4 bases from J, with 11 bases between. The DNA of the CDR3 is TGTGCCAGCAGCCGGAGTGACAGCACCGGGGAGCTGTTTTTT. Translated, it gives CASSRSDSTGELFF.

The chain carries TRBV7-3 and TRBJ2-1, with TRBD2 matching 9 bases. Germline loops: CDR1 SGHTA, CDR2 FQGTGA. Trimming took 4 bases from V and 10 from J; bases not matched to a gene: 2. This CDR3 is 12 amino acids long. CDR3 DNA: TGTGCCAGCAGCTCGCTAGCGGGGGAGCAGTTCTTC. Encoded protein: CASSSLAGEQFF.

The sample holds many counts of this clone. The CDR3 reads CASSSGGQETQYF. The CDR3 nucleotides are TGTGCCAGCAGCTCGGGTGGCCAAGAGACCCAGTACTTC. The chain uses TRBV7-3 and TRBJ2-5; D not certain. Per germline, CDR1 SGHTA and CDR2 FQGTGA. Trimming stripped 4 bases from V and 1 base from J, with 7 bases between. The CDR3 is 13 residues long.